This T cell receptor (beta chain) was sequenced for a study of T cell repertoires in ileal Crohn's disease. Study as a whole: The M6 sample came from neoterminal ileum during colonoscopy after surgery. Study observations and caveats: Compared with non-smokers, active smokers at surgery showed more clonal expansions.

Around 0.45 micrograms of biopsy DNA per sample underwent TCRB immunosequencing. The table came from immunoSEQ multiplex PCR; TCRdb's copy has only in-frame clones and leaves some out. Of more than 15,000 clones detected, 60% to 75% appear once; the ten largest clones hold less than 5%. Comments on this clone: The antigen is unknown.

Unmatched junction bases numbered 5, after V lost 3 bases and J lost 2 bases. CDR1 is LGHNA, CDR2 YNFKEQ, per germline. The CDR3 covers 16 residues. Described time point: neoterminal ileum biopsy at postoperative endoscopy, about 6 months after surgery. The clonotype was recovered from an adult with Crohn's disease. V usage is TRBV4-2 and J usage is TRBJ2-5, with 11 bases aligning to TRBD2. Sequencing was done on a sample of ileal tissue. The CDR3 sequence is CASSQPTSGVQETQYF. The DNA for the CDR3 is TGTGCCAGCAGCCAGCCGACTAGCGGGGTTCAAGAGACCCAGTACTTC.